This T cell receptor beta chain is from a study of graft-versus-host responses after intestinal transplantation. Produced via immunoSEQ multiplex PCR; TCRdb's table is partial and in-frame only. The sample yields about 6,900 clones, approximately 23% seen once. The length of the CDR3 is 16 residues. Germline V lookup: CDR1 MNHNY, CDR2 SVGAGI (reference sequence). V was pared by 6 bases and J by 4 bases, with 8 bases of the junction left unmatched. The chain recombines TRBV6-6 with TRBJ2-1; 11 bases line up with TRBD2. The receptor's source is a human patient who was an organ donor for intestinal transplantation. This sample comprised alloreactive CD4+ T cells from a mixed lymphocyte reaction culture, obtained before transplantation. Documented subset: CFSE-low proliferating T cells sorted from approximately 6-day pre-transplant mixed lymphocyte reaction (GvH or HvG direction). CDR3 loop: CASSQIAGGPYNEQFF. The CDR3 coding sequence is TGTGCCAGCAGCCAGATAGCGGGAGGGCCGTACAATGAGCAGTTCTTC.